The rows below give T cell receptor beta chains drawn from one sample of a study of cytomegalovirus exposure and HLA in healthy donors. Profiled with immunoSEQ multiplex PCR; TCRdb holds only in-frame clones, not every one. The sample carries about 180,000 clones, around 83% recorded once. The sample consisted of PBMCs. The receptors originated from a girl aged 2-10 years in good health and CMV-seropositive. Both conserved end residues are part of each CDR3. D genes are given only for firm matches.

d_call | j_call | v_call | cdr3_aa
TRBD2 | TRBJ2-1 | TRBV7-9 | CASSLAGGYYLFF
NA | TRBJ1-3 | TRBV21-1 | CASSKGGWIRSGNTIYF
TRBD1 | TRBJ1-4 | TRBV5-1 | CASTAQGAPGEKLFF
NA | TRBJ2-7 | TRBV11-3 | CASSLGLRSYEQYF
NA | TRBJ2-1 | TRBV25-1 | CASSVSLSSYNEQFF
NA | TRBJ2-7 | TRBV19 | CASSHLIQGHSTYEQYF
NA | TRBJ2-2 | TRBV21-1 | CANRNRVGTGGSGELFF
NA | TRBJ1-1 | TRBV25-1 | CASRRAGASIGEAFF
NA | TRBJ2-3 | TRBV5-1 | CASADQGRSDTQYF
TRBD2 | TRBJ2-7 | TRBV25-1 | CASTLAETYEQYF
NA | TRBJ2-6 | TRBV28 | CASSPLGANVLTF